Listed below are T cell receptor beta chains from one sample, sequenced in a study of blood T cell repertoires in COVID-19. Data came from immunoSEQ multiplex PCR; TCRdb stores just in-frame clones and leaves some out. The sample has a few hundred thousand clones, more than 70% seen once. Sequenced sample: PBMCs or T cells enriched from blood (not recorded which). These receptors all stem from a woman aged 25-40 years who had been exposed to COVID-19. Each CDR3 is given with its conserved first and last residue. The D gene is left open where the match is weak. Some rows mark clone size as missing; the rest say once, few, many or name a class of expanded clone.

d_call: -
j_call: TRBJ2-7
clone_size: -
v_call: TRBV19
cdr3_length: 17
cdr3_aa: CASSLPESAGEGYEQYF
cdr3_nt: TGTGCCAGTAGTCTCCCGGAAAGCGCAGGGGAAGGATACGAGCAGTACTTC

d_call: -
j_call: TRBJ1-2
clone_size: few
v_call: TRBV24-1
cdr3_length: 14
cdr3_aa: CATSDLETNYGYTF
cdr3_nt: TGTGCCACCAGTGATTTAGAGACTAACTATGGCTACACCTTC

d_call: -
j_call: TRBJ1-2
clone_size: -
v_call: TRBV27
cdr3_length: 14
cdr3_aa: CASSLTTEDYGYTF
cdr3_nt: TGTGCCAGCAGTCTCACGACAGAGGACTATGGCTACACCTTC

d_call: TRBD1
j_call: TRBJ2-5
clone_size: -
v_call: TRBV2
cdr3_length: 13
cdr3_aa: CASSHRGPETQYF
cdr3_nt: TGTGCCAGCAGCCACAGGGGGCCGGAGACCCAGTACTTC

d_call: -
j_call: TRBJ1-3
clone_size: -
v_call: TRBV6-1
cdr3_length: 19
cdr3_aa: CASSAGGIGDASSGNTIYF
cdr3_nt: TGTGCCAGCAGTGCCGGGGGGATAGGGGACGCAAGCTCTGGAAACACCATATATTTT

d_call: -
j_call: TRBJ2-2
clone_size: -
v_call: TRBV30
cdr3_length: 14
cdr3_aa: CAWSKGVFTGELFF
cdr3_nt: TGTGCCTGGAGTAAGGGGGTCTTCACCGGGGAGCTGTTTTTT

d_call: -
j_call: TRBJ1-2
clone_size: -
v_call: TRBV15
cdr3_length: 17
cdr3_aa: CATSRDIFSGGFYGYTF
cdr3_nt: TGTGCCACCAGCAGAGATATCTTTTCCGGGGGATTCTATGGCTACACCTTC

d_call: -
j_call: TRBJ1-5
clone_size: -
v_call: TRBV11-2
cdr3_length: 16
cdr3_aa: CASSLGAVQGIQPQHF
cdr3_nt: TGTGCCAGCAGCTTAGGGGCGGTACAGGGTATACAGCCCCAGCATTTT

d_call: TRBD2
j_call: TRBJ2-3
clone_size: -
v_call: TRBV20-1
cdr3_length: 12
cdr3_aa: CSASVGTSTQYF
cdr3_nt: TGCAGTGCGAGTGTGGGGACTAGCACGCAGTATTTT

d_call: -
j_call: TRBJ2-7
clone_size: -
v_call: TRBV6-5
cdr3_length: 12
cdr3_aa: CASRQGPYEQYF
cdr3_nt: TGTGCCAGCAGACAGGGACCCTACGAGCAGTACTTC

d_call: -
j_call: TRBJ2-2
clone_size: -
v_call: TRBV19
cdr3_length: 13
cdr3_aa: CASRVGNTGELFF
cdr3_nt: TGTGCCAGTAGGGTCGGGAACACCGGGGAGCTGTTTTTT

d_call: -
j_call: TRBJ1-4
clone_size: -
v_call: TRBV2
cdr3_length: 14
cdr3_aa: CASNQGTPNEKLFF
cdr3_nt: TGTGCCAGCAATCAGGGGACCCCTAATGAAAAACTGTTTTTT

d_call: TRBD1
j_call: TRBJ2-7
clone_size: -
v_call: TRBV6-4
cdr3_length: 12
cdr3_aa: CASTDRGNEQYF
cdr3_nt: TGTGCCAGCACCGACAGGGGGAACGAGCAGTACTTC

d_call: TRBD1
j_call: TRBJ2-1
clone_size: -
v_call: TRBV24-1
cdr3_length: 15
cdr3_aa: CATSDPGQEGNEQFF
cdr3_nt: TGTGCCACCAGTGACCCGGGACAGGAGGGGAATGAGCAGTTCTTC

d_call: -
j_call: TRBJ2-3
clone_size: once
v_call: TRBV28
cdr3_length: 15
cdr3_aa: CASSLEQSGTDTQYF
cdr3_nt: TGTGCCAGCAGTTTAGAGCAGAGCGGCACAGATACGCAGTATTTT

d_call: TRBD2
j_call: TRBJ2-7
clone_size: -
v_call: TRBV9
cdr3_length: 16
cdr3_aa: CASSVAAGLAVYEQYF
cdr3_nt: TGTGCCAGCAGCGTAGCGGCAGGACTAGCGGTCTACGAGCAGTACTTC

d_call: -
j_call: TRBJ1-5
clone_size: -
v_call: TRBV7-8
cdr3_length: 13
cdr3_aa: CASSRNINQPQHF
cdr3_nt: TGTGCCAGCAGCCGCAACATCAATCAGCCCCAGCATTTT

d_call: TRBD1
j_call: TRBJ2-6
clone_size: -
v_call: TRBV11-3
cdr3_length: 18
cdr3_aa: CASSYPGTGYSGANVLTF
cdr3_nt: TGTGCCAGCAGCTACCCCGGGACAGGGTATTCTGGGGCCAACGTCCTGACTTTC

d_call: TRBD2
j_call: TRBJ2-2
clone_size: -
v_call: TRBV5-1
cdr3_length: 14
cdr3_aa: CAVTRLAGTGELFF
cdr3_nt: TGCGCCGTAACAAGACTAGCCGGCACCGGGGAGCTGTTTTTT

d_call: TRBD2
j_call: TRBJ2-7
clone_size: -
v_call: TRBV10-3
cdr3_length: 13
cdr3_aa: CAIRTSGSYEQYF
cdr3_nt: TGTGCCATCAGGACTAGCGGGTCCTACGAGCAGTACTTC

d_call: -
j_call: TRBJ1-1
clone_size: -
v_call: TRBV6-6
cdr3_length: 14
cdr3_aa: CATQPLGEAVEAFF
cdr3_nt: TGTGCCACTCAACCCCTCGGGGAAGCGGTTGAAGCTTTCTTT

d_call: TRBD2
j_call: TRBJ2-5
clone_size: -
v_call: TRBV24-1
cdr3_length: 18
cdr3_aa: CATSDSVAGLAGPGAQYF
cdr3_nt: TGTGCCACCAGTGATTCCGTCGCCGGACTAGCGGGCCCGGGTGCCCAGTACTTC

d_call: -
j_call: TRBJ2-7
clone_size: once
v_call: TRBV5-8
cdr3_length: 15
cdr3_aa: CASSLKAEPSYEQYF
cdr3_nt: TGTGCCAGCAGTTTGAAAGCCGAGCCCTCCTACGAGCAGTACTTC

d_call: -
j_call: TRBJ2-1
clone_size: -
v_call: TRBV24-1
cdr3_length: 18
cdr3_aa: CATSDPNPGLGGLNEQFF
cdr3_nt: TGTGCCACCAGTGACCCGAATCCGGGACTAGGGGGCCTCAATGAGCAGTTCTTC

d_call: TRBD1
j_call: TRBJ2-7
clone_size: once
v_call: TRBV5-1
cdr3_length: 13
cdr3_aa: CASRWDRVYEQYF
cdr3_nt: TGCGCCAGCAGGTGGGACAGGGTCTACGAGCAGTACTTC

d_call: -
j_call: TRBJ2-7
clone_size: once
v_call: TRBV9
cdr3_length: 15
cdr3_aa: CASSVDGGESYEQYF
cdr3_nt: TGTGCCAGCAGCGTAGATGGCGGAGAGAGTTACGAGCAGTACTTC

d_call: TRBD1
j_call: TRBJ1-2
clone_size: -
v_call: TRBV5-8
cdr3_length: 13
cdr3_aa: CASSKTGVSGYTF
cdr3_nt: TGTGCCAGCAGCAAAACAGGGGTATCCGGCTACACCTTC

d_call: TRBD1
j_call: TRBJ1-5
clone_size: -
v_call: TRBV19
cdr3_length: 15
cdr3_aa: CASSIMDRGDQPQHF
cdr3_nt: TGTGCCAGTAGTATAATGGACAGGGGAGATCAGCCCCAGCATTTT

d_call: TRBD2
j_call: TRBJ2-1
clone_size: -
v_call: TRBV7-2
cdr3_length: 16
cdr3_aa: CASSLPGLPNYNEQFF
cdr3_nt: TGTGCCAGCAGCTTGCCGGGACTACCGAACTACAATGAGCAGTTCTTC

d_call: -
j_call: TRBJ1-5
clone_size: -
v_call: TRBV5-8
cdr3_length: 13
cdr3_aa: CASSLGQALAQHF
cdr3_nt: TGTGCCAGCAGCTTGGGGCAGGCCCTGGCCCAGCATTTT

d_call: TRBD2
j_call: TRBJ2-7
clone_size: -
v_call: TRBV19
cdr3_length: 15
cdr3_aa: CASSSGLAGYYEQYF
cdr3_nt: TGTGCCAGTAGTTCCGGACTAGCGGGCTACTACGAGCAGTACTTC

d_call: -
j_call: TRBJ1-6
clone_size: -
v_call: TRBV11-2
cdr3_length: 14
cdr3_aa: CASSADSYNSPLHF
cdr3_nt: TGTGCCAGCAGCGCCGACAGTTATAATTCACCCCTCCACTTT

d_call: TRBD1
j_call: TRBJ2-3
clone_size: -
v_call: TRBV9
cdr3_length: 16
cdr3_aa: CASSVTGGDGTDTQYF
cdr3_nt: TGTGCCAGCAGCGTGACAGGGGGCGACGGCACAGATACGCAGTATTTT

d_call: -
j_call: TRBJ1-4
clone_size: -
v_call: TRBV11-3
cdr3_length: 15
cdr3_aa: CASSSPTGSNEKLFF
cdr3_nt: TGTGCCAGCAGCTCCCCGACAGGATCTAATGAAAAACTGTTTTTT

d_call: TRBD1
j_call: TRBJ1-3
clone_size: -
v_call: TRBV9
cdr3_length: 16
cdr3_aa: CASSEGDRASGNTIYF
cdr3_nt: TGTGCCAGCAGCGAGGGAGACAGGGCTTCTGGAAACACCATATATTTT

d_call: TRBD2
j_call: TRBJ2-7
clone_size: -
v_call: TRBV7-8
cdr3_length: 18
cdr3_aa: CASSSPSLREREAYEQYF
cdr3_nt: TGTGCCAGCAGCTCCCCTTCCCTACGCGAGCGGGAAGCCTACGAGCAGTACTTC

d_call: -
j_call: TRBJ2-5
clone_size: -
v_call: TRBV5-1
cdr3_length: 15
cdr3_aa: CASSLDGQIQETQYF
cdr3_nt: TGCGCCAGCAGCTTGGACGGACAGATCCAAGAGACCCAGTACTTC

d_call: -
j_call: TRBJ1-4
clone_size: -
v_call: TRBV28
cdr3_length: 14
cdr3_aa: CASYSYGGGEKLFF
cdr3_nt: TGTGCCAGCTATTCTTATGGGGGGGGTGAAAAACTGTTTTTT

d_call: -
j_call: TRBJ2-3
clone_size: -
v_call: TRBV18
cdr3_length: 16
cdr3_aa: CASSPEQPGLLGTQYF
cdr3_nt: TGTGCCAGCTCGCCCGAGCAGCCGGGACTTCTCGGTACGCAGTATTTT

d_call: TRBD1
j_call: TRBJ1-2
clone_size: -
v_call: TRBV5-1
cdr3_length: 14
cdr3_aa: CASSLGDRAYGYTF
cdr3_nt: TGCGCCAGCAGCTTGGGGGACAGGGCCTATGGCTACACCTTC

d_call: -
j_call: TRBJ2-2
clone_size: -
v_call: TRBV30
cdr3_length: 13
cdr3_aa: CAWSEGFTGELFF
cdr3_nt: TGTGCCTGGAGTGAGGGGTTCACCGGGGAGCTGTTTTTT

d_call: -
j_call: TRBJ2-2
clone_size: -
v_call: TRBV5-1
cdr3_length: 15
cdr3_aa: CASSLAGGGTGELFF
cdr3_nt: TGCGCCAGCAGCTTGGCTGGGGGCGGTACCGGGGAGCTGTTTTTT

d_call: TRBD1
j_call: TRBJ1-2
clone_size: -
v_call: TRBV3-1/TRBV3-2
cdr3_length: 16
cdr3_aa: CASSDQSDRARYGYTF
cdr3_nt: TGTGCCAGCAGCGACCAATCGGACAGGGCGCGCTATGGCTACACCTTC